These 17 T cell receptor beta chains were all obtained from the same sample, sequenced in a study of CD8+ T cells in alopecia areata (dated by TCRdb to the late 2010s). Library preparation used the immunoSEQ multiplex PCR assay. For TCR sequencing, RNA was extracted from every sample and reverse transcribed into cDNA to serve as template. The clones in this table, taken by TCRdb from immuneACCESS, are in-frame only. Not every clone is retained; where verified, under half of the shortfall comes from an unresolved V gene, and the cause of the rest is unknown. The sample table contains around 100,000 clones; only one count was recorded for 50% to 60% of them. Roughly 15% of the sample is in the top ten clones. According to the study, the label for this sample's treatment or condition signals: oral pan-JAK inhibitor, 5-10 mg twice daily. The source was CD8+ T cells sorted from blood, collected between weeks 55 and 65, from a patient treated with tofacitinib. Receptors were obtained from a human donor with alopecia areata.

V is TRBV13 and J is TRBJ2-5; possibly TRBD1 or TRBD2 for D (5 bases each). V was pared by 2 bases and J by 4 bases, with 8 bases between. CDR3 length: 13 amino acids. CDR1 PRHDT and CDR2 FYEKMQ come from the germline V gene (reference sequence). CDR3 in DNA: TGTGCCAGCAGCTTACTTGGGGGAGAGACCCAGTACTTC. It yields the protein CASSLLGGETQYF.

This clone was counted between two and nine times. This chain connects TRBV29-1 to TRBJ2-5; D remains ambiguous. The DNA matches TRBJ2-7 better at its end, which makes the J call doubtful. CDR1 and CDR2 from the germline V gene are SQVTM and ANQGSEA. The CDR3 totals 11 residues. CDR3 sequence reads: CSVLDTYEQYF. As DNA, the CDR3 is TGCAGCGTTCTAGACACCTACGAGCAGTACTTC.

The V call is TRBV7-6, the J call TRBJ1-4; the D gene is possibly TRBD1 (5 bases). This CDR3 has 15 amino acids. Trimming stripped 5 bases from V and 2 bases from J, with 12 bases between. In germline, CDR1 is SGHVS, CDR2 FNYEAQ. CDR3 sequence (DNA): TGTGCCAGCAGCGACGGAGGGGCGACTAATGAAAAACTGTTTTTT. It yields the protein CASSDGGATNEKLFF. The full variable domain, its missing parts supplied by reference TRBV7-6 and TRBJ1-4, is GAGVSQSPRYKVTKRGQDVALRCDPISGHVSLYWYRQALGQGPEFLTYFNYEAQQDKSGLPNDRFSAERPEGSISTLTIQRTEQRDSAMYRCASSDGGATNEKLFFGSGTQLSVL.

This clone was observed a single time. CDR3: CASSLGRRLAYEQYF. CDR3 coding DNA: TGTGCCAGCAGCTTGGGCCGGAGGCTAGCCTACGAGCAGTACTTC. The rearrangement links TRBV5-6 to TRBJ2-7; D might be TRBD2 (5 bases). CDR1 and CDR2 from the germline V gene are SGHDT and YYEEEE. This CDR3 has 15 amino acids. The V end was cut by 0 bases, the J end by 2 bases, with 12 bases between.

The rearrangement joins TRBV19 to TRBJ1-2, with D hard to call. V lost 1 base and J 2 bases, leaving 11 bases between the germline ends. The CDR3 has 15 residues. Germline V gives CDR1 LNHDA, CDR2 SQIVND (reference sequence). CDR3 DNA: TGTGCCAGTAGTATAGGGTTGGCACAGAACTATGGCTACACCTTC. Protein: CASSIGLAQNYGYTF.

V gene TRBV11-2 combines with J gene TRBJ2-3, with a possible D match to TRBD2 (6 bases). The V gene's germline CDR1 is SGHAT and CDR2 FQNNGV. The V and J ends lost 5 bases and 1 base respectively, with 19 bases between them. This CDR3 is 17 amino acids long. In nucleotides, the CDR3 is TGTGCCAGCAGCACGGGGACGGGGGTGGCGCGCACAGATACGCAGTATTTT. Amino acid sequence: CASSTGTGVARTDTQYF.

Of note for this clone: Different DNA sequences within this sample yield the same CDR3. The genes are TRBV4-1 and TRBJ1-2; TRBD1 matches at 7 bases. V trimming: 0 bases; J trimming: 3 bases; junction bases outside the gene matches: 1. CDR3 length: 14 residues. The V gene's germline CDR1 is MGHRA and CDR2 YSYEKL. The CDR3 protein is CASSQDRGDYGYTF. The CDR3 nucleotides are TGCGCCAGCAGCCAAGACAGGGGGGACTATGGCTACACCTTC.

This clone was seen more than once but under ten times. This rearrangement joins TRBV5-6 to TRBJ1-1; D remains unclear. Trimming shortened V by 6 bases and J by 3 bases, and 9 bases separated the two germline ends. The CDR3 extends over 12 amino acids. Germline V gives CDR1 SGHDT, CDR2 YYEEEE. CDR3 coding DNA: TGTGCCAGCACCCTTGGGGACACTGAAGCTTTCTTT. Its protein is CASTLGDTEAFF.

The V gene is TRBV6-6, the J gene TRBJ2-1; D gene ambiguous. V gave up 0 bases and J gave up 12 bases, with 12 bases separating them. Germline lookup yields CDR1 MNHNY and CDR2 SVGAGI (reference sequence). The CDR3 contains 13 residues. The CDR3 is CASSYSPVLGQFF. As DNA, the CDR3 is TGTGCCAGCAGTTACTCGCCCGTCCTCGGGCAGTTCTTC.

This chain joins TRBV6-5 and TRBJ1-1, with D unresolved. Germline lookup yields CDR1 MNHEY and CDR2 SVGAGI. There are 14 residues in the CDR3. The V gene lost 5 bases and the J gene lost 1 base, with 11 bases spanning the gap. CDR3 DNA sequence: TGTGCCAGCAGTCTGTGGACGGGGAACACTGAAGCTTTCTTT. Its protein is CASSLWTGNTEAFF.

The CDR3 coding sequence is TGTGCCAGCAGCGTAGGGTCGGCCGAGACCTATGGCTACACCTTC. Amino acid sequence: CASSVGSAETYGYTF. J is TRBJ1-2 and V is TRBV9; no firm D call. The germline CDR1 and CDR2 sequences are SGDLS and YYNGEE. The length of the CDR3 is 15 residues. The V end was cut by 0 bases, the J end by 4 bases, with 13 bases between.

There are a few counts of this clone. V is TRBV29-1 and J is TRBJ2-7, with a weak D call TRBD1 (5 bases). The CDR3 sequence is 12 residues long. Trimming took 1 base from V and 3 from J, leaving 7 bases between them. Germline V lookup: CDR1 SQVTM, CDR2 ANQGSEA. The CDR3 sequence is CSVEGGGYEQYF. CDR3 bases: TGCAGCGTTGAAGGGGGCGGCTACGAGCAGTACTTC.

CDR3 protein: CASSPLSDSNQPQHF. As DNA, the CDR3 is TGCGCCAGCAGCCCCCTTAGTGATAGCAATCAGCCCCAGCATTTT. This chain uses TRBV4-1 with TRBJ1-5; D gene uncertain. V dropped 4 bases and J dropped 0 bases, with 10 bases sitting between them. In germline, CDR1 is MGHRA, CDR2 YSYEKL. The CDR3 is 15 amino acids.

This clone was detected only a few times. The rearrangement joins TRBV27 to TRBJ2-3; D call uncertain. Trimming pared 7 bases from V and 1 base from J, leaving 12 bases between. Germline CDR1 and CDR2: MNHEY and SMNVEV (reference sequence). The CDR3 runs 14 residues. Here the CDR3 reads CASTSGRGTDTQYF. DNA of the CDR3: TGTGCCAGCACCTCGGGCAGAGGCACAGATACGCAGTATTTT.

This chain connects TRBV7-9 to TRBJ2-7, with 8 bases fitting TRBD2. V shed 5 bases and J 4 bases; nucleotides not matched to a gene: 10. Germline-derived CDR1 and CDR2 are SEHNR and FQNEAQ (reference sequence). The CDR3 loop spans 15 amino acids. The CDR3: CASSLPRGENYEQYF. CDR3 DNA sequence: TGTGCCAGCAGCCTTCCGCGGGGGGAGAATTACGAGCAGTACTTC.

This clone showed up just a few times. The gene calls are TRBV13 and TRBJ1-4, with 8 bases fitting TRBD1. Germline V gene sequence: CDR1 PRHDT, CDR2 FYEKMQ (reference sequence). After removal of 5 bases from V and 4 bases from J, the junction contained 9 bases not matched to a gene. The CDR3 is made up of 16 amino acids. The CDR3 sequence: CASSPHQGADNEKLFF. The CDR3 DNA follows: TGTGCCAGCAGCCCACACCAGGGGGCGGATAATGAAAAACTGTTTTTT.

A few counts support this clone. The V and J genes are TRBV9 and TRBJ1-5, with TRBD1 as a possible D gene (6 bases). This CDR3 spans 17 amino acids. Trimming took 4 bases from V and 0 from J, leaving 17 bases between them. Germline V gives CDR1 SGDLS, CDR2 YYNGEE. CDR3 in amino acids: CASSPSDSFYSNQPQHF. CDR3 sequence (DNA): TGTGCCAGCAGCCCTTCGGACAGTTTCTATAGCAATCAGCCCCAGCATTTT.